This entry lists 32 T cell receptor beta chains sequenced from one sample in a study of blood T cells in healthy people across ages. Together with a sample-barcoded 5' primer, a J-beta primer mix was included in a second PCR lasting about 6 to 11 cycles. TCRdb used MiXCR to reprocess the 5' RACE reads, holding one entry per CDR3 protein. The sample has roughly 500,000 distinct CDR3 sequences; around 24% are singletons. These data were also reused for a study on T cells of mothers and their children.

Sequencing used blood. These receptors all stem from a boy aged 5 to 17 in good health.

The chain joins TRBV9 to TRBJ1-4; 7 bases fit TRBD1. The germline V gene encodes CDR1 SGDLS and CDR2 YYNGEE. V shed 3 bases, J shed 2 bases, and the junction held 1 base outside the gene matches. There are 14 residues in the CDR3. CDR3 residues: CASSEGQTNEKLFF. The CDR3 DNA reads TGTGCCAGCAGCGAGGGACAGACTAATGAAAAACTGTTTTTT.

The chain joins TRBV24-1 to TRBJ2-5; TRBD2 matches 12 bases. The J call is in doubt because the DNA end fits TRBJ2-1 better. Germline V gene lookup returns CDR1 KGHDR and CDR2 SFDVKD. The CDR3 extends over 19 amino acids. CDR3 residues: CATSETKWTSGNSYNEQFF. The CDR3 coding sequence is TGTGCCACCAGTGAGACGAAATGGACTAGCGGGAACTCCTACAATGAGCAGTTCTTC.

The chain carries TRBV7-2 and TRBJ2-5, with 9 bases identical to TRBD2. The J call may be in error: the DNA end matches TRBJ2-1 better. This CDR3 spans 19 amino acids. Germline V gene sequence: CDR1 SGHTA, CDR2 FQGNSA. Written as DNA, the CDR3 is TGTGCCAGCAGCTTAGCGACAAGCGGGAGGCCTCGAACCTTGTCTGAGCAGTTCTTC. Translated: CASSLATSGRPRTLSEQFF.

The CDR3 DNA is TGTGCCTGGAGTTCCACCGGGACAGGGGGCGAATCTGGCTACACCTTC. This translates into CAWSSTGTGGESGYTF. This chain connects TRBV30 to TRBJ1-2, with 12 nucleotides matching TRBD1. From germline, CDR1 is GTSNPN and CDR2 SVGIG (reference sequence). V trimming: 2 bases; J trimming: 7 bases; junction bases outside the gene matches: 11. This CDR3 contains 16 residues.

This sequence joins TRBV18 and TRBJ2-1, with D perhaps assigned TRBD1 or TRBD2 (5 bases each). V was shortened by 3 bases and J by 10 bases, with 10 bases between the two germline ends. The V gene's germline CDR1 is KGHSH and CDR2 LQKENI. The CDR3 runs 12 residues. The CDR3: CASSPWGFEQFF. The CDR3 nucleotides are TGTGCCAGCTCACCGTGGGGGTTCGAGCAGTTCTTC.

This chain links TRBV7-2 with TRBJ2-3; TRBD2 aligns across 8 bases. This CDR3 contains 17 residues. CDR1 is SGHTA, CDR2 FQGNSA, per germline. With 4 bases clipped from V and 0 bases from J, the junction kept 9 bases outside the gene matches. The CDR3 spells CASSSLPLADSTDTQYF. CDR3 sequence (DNA): TGTGCCAGCAGCTCGCTACCACTAGCGGACAGCACAGATACGCAGTATTTT.

Written as DNA, the CDR3 is TGTGCCAGCAGTTCCTTACTAGCGGGGGGGCCGAACACCGGGGAGCTGTTTTTT. Protein: CASSSLLAGGPNTGELFF. V and J are TRBV27 and TRBJ2-2, with 13 nucleotides matching TRBD2. Germline CDR1 is MNHEY and CDR2 is SMNVEV (reference sequence). The length of the CDR3 is 18 residues. Trimming took 4 bases from V and 0 from J; bases not matched to a gene: 5.

In its sample, this clonotype was seen once. The genes are TRBV25-1 and TRBJ2-7; D is unresolved. The V end lost 6 bases, the J end lost 0 bases, and 9 bases lay between the germline ends. The CDR3 loop spans 13 amino acids. Per germline, CDR1 MGHDK and CDR2 SYGVNS. CDR3 in amino acids: CASREPSSYEQYF. CDR3 nucleotides: TGTGCCAGCAGGGAACCGAGCTCCTACGAGCAGTACTTC.

This clonotype was counted only a few times. This chain joins TRBV2 and TRBJ2-5, with D unclear. The tail of the sequence fits TRBJ2-1 better, so the J call may be wrong. CDR1 is SNHLY, CDR2 FYNNEI, per germline. The CDR3 contains 11 residues. The CDR3 reads CASSELFEQFF. DNA of the CDR3: TGTGCCAGCAGTGAACTGTTTGAGCAGTTCTTC.

The sample holds a few counts of this clonotype. The V call is TRBV9, the J call TRBJ2-1; 9 nucleotides match TRBD2. CDR1 is SGDLS and CDR2 is YYNGEE in the germline V gene. J lost 8 bases, V lost 3 bases, and 12 bases had no gene match. The CDR3 covers 16 residues. In nucleotides, the CDR3 is TGTGCCAGCAGCGCCGGACCGCGACTAGCGGAGCATGAGCAGTTCTTC. Translation: CASSAGPRLAEHEQFF.

This clonotype was detected only a few times. The chain combines TRBV29-1 with TRBJ2-3, with D unresolved. CDR1 is SQVTM, CDR2 ANQGSEA, per germline. The V end was cut by 6 bases, the J end by 2 bases, with 12 bases between. This CDR3 contains 13 residues. DNA of the CDR3: TGCAGCGTATGGACCGAGCTCACAGATACGCAGTATTTT. Protein: CSVWTELTDTQYF.

This clonotype has just a few counts. The rearrangement links TRBV7-9 to TRBJ1-2; 8 bases map to TRBD1. The length of the CDR3 is 13 residues. The trim removed 6 bases at V and 3 bases at J, leaving 3 bases unmatched. CDR1 and CDR2 from the germline V gene are SEHNR and FQNEAQ (reference sequence). The CDR3 bases are TGTGCCAGCAGATACAGGGGGGACTATGGCTACACCTTC. Translation gives CASRYRGDYGYTF.

V and J are TRBV6-2 or TRBV6-3 and TRBJ2-7, with TRBD1 as a possible D gene (5 bases). Germline V gives CDR1 MNHEY, CDR2 SVGEGT. Trimming took 4 bases from V and 12 from J, leaving 13 bases between them. CDR3 size: 11 residues. CDR3 nucleotides: TGTGCCAGCAGTTCCCGACAGAGCGCGTACTTC. Protein sequence: CASSSRQSAYF.

For this clonotype: One end of the junction is discordant with germline, which a read error may explain. The chain employs TRBV28 and TRBJ1-1; D is perhaps TRBD1 (6 bases). CDR3 size: 13 residues. Germline lookup yields CDR1 MDHEN and CDR2 SYDVKM. In nucleotides, the CDR3 is TGTGCCAGCCGGGGGGCTCTGAACACTGAAGCTTCCTTT. It yields the protein CASRGALNTEASF.

This clonotype has more than one count but fewer than ten. CDR3 loop: CSVKPDRWNTEAFF. CDR3 nucleotides: TGCAGCGTCAAACCGGACAGGTGGAACACTGAAGCTTTCTTT. V gene TRBV29-1 combines with J gene TRBJ1-1, with TRBD1 matching 7 bases. The CDR3 runs to 14 residues. Germline V lookup: CDR1 SQVTM, CDR2 ANQGSEA. Trimming removed 6 bases from V and 1 base from J; junction bases left unmatched: 8.

This clonotype was detected only a few times. At one boundary the junction diverges from the germline segment, which might be a read error. This chain connects TRBV27 to TRBJ2-7, with D perhaps given as TRBD1 or TRBD2 (5 bases each). CDR1 and CDR2 (germline): MNHEY, SMNVEV (reference sequence). This CDR3 has 15 amino acids. The CDR3 reads CPSEGFHGKGWEQYF. CDR3 in DNA: TGTCCCAGCGAGGGGTTTCACGGAAAAGGGTGGGAGCAGTACTTC.

J is TRBJ1-1 and V is TRBV29-1; D gene unclear. CDR3 length: 11 amino acids. Germline lookup yields CDR1 SQVTM and CDR2 ANQGSEA. Trimming removed 5 bases at V and 1 base at J, with 5 bases between. As DNA, the CDR3 is TGCAGCGTTTTAGGGAACACTGAAGCTTTCTTT. This codes for CSVLGNTEAFF.

This clonotype was seen a handful of times. V gene TRBV20-1 combines with J gene TRBJ1-6, with 8 bases identical to TRBD1. The CDR3 loop spans 12 amino acids. Trimming took 4 bases from V and 14 from J; bases not matched to a gene: 7. Per the germline V gene, CDR1 is DFQATT and CDR2 is SNEGSKA (reference sequence). The DNA for the CDR3 is TGCAGTGCTATCGGACAGGGTGTGTCCCTCCACTTT. Translated, it gives CSAIGQGVSLHF.

This chain connects TRBV1 to TRBJ2-5. TRBV1 is assigned pseudogene status. This CDR3 is 11 amino acids long. The CDR3 loop reads CTSSPHGTQYF. The CDR3 DNA reads as TGCACCAGCAGCCCTCATGGGACCCAGTACTTC.

A few counts support this clonotype. The J gene is TRBJ2-1, the V gene TRBV4-2; 8 nucleotides agree with TRBD2. J gave up 4 bases and V 0 bases, and 8 bases lay outside the gene matches. Germline assignment: CDR1 LGHNA and CDR2 YNFKEQ. The CDR3 loop spans 17 amino acids. The CDR3 here is CASSQDLRVAGYNEQFF. The DNA for the CDR3 is TGTGCCAGCAGCCAAGACCTGAGAGTAGCGGGGTACAATGAGCAGTTCTTC.

This clonotype was seen more than once but under ten times. In DNA form, the CDR3 reads TGCAGTGCTAGGGAGGGGACGGTTTACAATGAGCAGTTCTTC. Its translation: CSAREGTVYNEQFF. The chain recombines TRBV20-1 with TRBJ2-5, with D tentatively TRBD2 (6 bases). The DNA end is a closer match to TRBJ2-1, so the J assignment may be wrong. CDR3 length: 14 residues. The germline V gene encodes CDR1 DFQATT and CDR2 SNEGSKA (reference sequence).

The chain links TRBV3-1 to TRBJ2-5; the D is unclear. The germline V gene encodes CDR1 LGHDT and CDR2 YNNKEL (reference sequence). Trimming stripped 8 bases from V and 4 bases from J, with 11 bases between. This CDR3 is 12 amino acids long. Here the CDR3 reads CASGPTRETQYF. CDR3 in DNA: TGTGCCAGCGGCCCCACGAGAGAGACCCAGTACTTC.

The genes are TRBV9 and TRBJ2-5, with 7 bases identical to TRBD2. There are 15 residues in the CDR3. The ends lost 3 bases at V and 6 bases at J; junction bases unmatched: 11. The germline gives CDR1 SGDLS, CDR2 YYNGEE. The CDR3 sequence is CASSATRTSEQTQYF. The CDR3 DNA is TGTGCCAGCAGCGCAACGCGGACTAGTGAGCAGACCCAGTACTTC. The variable domain in full, with the rest retrieved from reference TRBV9 and TRBJ2-5, is DSGVTQTPKHLITATGQRVTLRCSPRSGDLSVYWYQQSLDQGLQFLIQYYNGEERAKGNILERFSAQQFPDLHSELNLSSLELGDSALYFCASSATRTSEQTQYFGPGTRLLVL.

The chain combines TRBV27 with TRBJ2-7, with 8 bases lining up with TRBD2. The germline gives CDR1 MNHEY, CDR2 SMNVEV (reference sequence). After removal of 3 bases from V and 1 base from J, the junction contained 8 bases not matched to a gene. This CDR3 contains 16 residues. The CDR3 reads CASSLSREAWSYEQYF. The CDR3 nucleotides read TGTGCCAGCAGTTTGTCGCGGGAGGCCTGGTCCTACGAGCAGTACTTC.

The genes are TRBV7-9 and TRBJ1-2; tentative D call: TRBD1 (5 bases). V was cut by 6 bases and J by 7 bases, with 21 bases left in between. The CDR3 is 15 amino acids. From germline, CDR1 is SEHNR and CDR2 FQNEAQ (reference sequence). The chain's CDR3 is CASSTVRDRELGYTF. In DNA, the CDR3 is TGTGCCAGCAGTACAGTCCGGGACCGCGAACTTGGCTACACCTTC.

This chain joins TRBV12-3 or TRBV12-4 and TRBJ1-5; D is possibly TRBD1 (6 bases). The CDR3 has 17 amino acids. Trimming stripped 4 bases from V and 0 bases from J, with 16 bases between. CDR3 residues: CASSSLLGGLSNQPQHF. CDR3 in DNA: TGTGCCAGCAGTTCCCTGCTTGGGGGGCTTAGCAATCAGCCCCAGCATTTT.

Turning to this clonotype: The missing conserved phenylalanine or tryptophan at the end of this CDR3 makes a read error likely. The chain carries TRBV19 and TRBJ2-7, with unresolved D. In germline, CDR1 is LNHDA, CDR2 SQIVND (reference sequence). CDR3 size: 15 residues. Deletions cut 4 bases from V and 3 bases from J, with 16 bases between. The CDR3: CASSNPGGVNYEQYL. As DNA, the CDR3 is TGTGCCAGTAGTAACCCTGGTGGCGTTAACTACGAGCAGTACCTC.

J is TRBJ1-2 and V is TRBV2, with 8 bases matching TRBD1. Looked up from germline, CDR1 is SNHLY and CDR2 is FYNNEI. V lost 8 bases, J lost 2 bases, and 4 bases stayed unmatched. This CDR3 spans 13 amino acids. CDR3 sequence reads: CASAGGSNYGYTF. The CDR3 region has the DNA TGTGCCAGCGCAGGGGGCTCGAACTATGGCTACACCTTC.

The chain couples TRBV5-4 to TRBJ2-5; 8 bases align to TRBD1. Losses at the gene ends were 7 bases for V and 7 bases for J; bases not matched to a gene: 6. Looked up from germline, CDR1 is SGHNT and CDR2 is YYREEE (reference sequence). This CDR3 is built from 12 residues. The CDR3 DNA is TGTGCCAGCGGACAGGGTCGGGGGACCCAGTACTTC. Amino acid sequence: CASGQGRGTQYF.

The chain links TRBV24-1 to TRBJ2-2, with 13 bases identical to TRBD2. This CDR3 region has 16 residues. Germline loops: CDR1 KGHDR, CDR2 SFDVKD. Trimming at V came to 7 bases and at J to 4 bases, leaving 5 bases not matched to a gene. As DNA, the CDR3 is TGTGCCACCAGCAGGACTAGCGGGGGAGTCACCGGGGAGCTGTTTTTT. This codes for CATSRTSGGVTGELFF.

The chain carries TRBV18 and TRBJ2-5; 7 bases agree with TRBD2. V trimming: 1 base; J trimming: 5 bases; junction bases outside the gene matches: 16. CDR1 is KGHSH, CDR2 LQKENI, per germline. The CDR3 is made up of 18 amino acids. The CDR3 spells CASSPREAGISLRETQYF. In DNA form, the CDR3 reads TGTGCCAGCTCACCACGGGAAGCGGGGATATCGCTTAGGGAGACCCAGTACTTC.

This clonotype came up a few times. The chain has TRBV12-3 or TRBV12-4 and TRBJ2-5; D tentatively fits TRBD1 or TRBD2 (5 bases each). TRBJ2-1 explains the end of the DNA better; the J call may be wrong. The CDR3 loop spans 12 amino acids. The DNA for the CDR3 is TGTGCCAGCAGTCCCGGGACCGCACTACAGTTCTTC. Its protein product is CASSPGTALQFF.